The present T cell receptor beta chain was sequenced within a study of T cell repertoires in cytomegalovirus infection. Study overall: Recently identified HLA-C-restricted and well-studied HLA-B-restricted CMV epitopes were used. Indications of both CMV infection and matching HLA type were provided by public TCR beta signatures.

Study-wide results and limits: Cumulative frequency of public TCR beta families picked out carriers of CMV plus the relevant HLA. HLA-C-restricted CMV clonotypes gave the most frequent clonotype in two of eight donors.

With regard to this clonotype: No antigen is known for it.

MiXCR, applied by TCRdb to the reads, yields one record per CDR3 protein. The sample holds fewer than 650,000 distinct CDR3 sequences, 40% seen once. Germline CDR1 SGHVS, CDR2 FNYEAQ. This CDR3 region has 20 residues. V shed 5 bases, J shed 4 bases, and the junction held 25 bases outside the gene matches. The genes are TRBV7-6 and TRBJ2-7, with 8 bases fitting TRBD1. Sequencing was performed on cultured PBMCs, taken from culture after CMV antigen stimulation. The sequence was obtained from a human donor in good health (CMV status not recorded). Some clones in this sample may be carry-over from other donors' samples. The chain's CDR3 is CASSRPSSRTGTGGRYEQYF. The CDR3, as DNA: TGTGCCAGCAGCCGGCCCTCGTCGCGAACCGGGACAGGAGGTAGATACGAGCAGTACTTC.